This TCR beta chain emerged from a study of cytomegalovirus exposure and HLA in healthy donors. Study outcomes and limitations: Cytomegalovirus-associated status was assigned to about 180 TCR beta chains.

About this clone: The antigen is unknown.

The primer mix had 60 Vbeta and 13 Jbeta primers. Method: immunoSEQ multiplex PCR; TCRdb's copy keeps in-frame clones and lacks some. The table records some 150,000 clones, roughly 77% of them present only once. V was pared by 6 bases and J by 1 base, with 8 bases of the junction left unmatched. This CDR3 has 16 amino acids. Germline assignment: CDR1 MGHDK and CDR2 SYGVNS. This TCR was recovered from a human donor in good health. Sequenced: PBMCs. The chain recombines TRBV25-1 with TRBJ2-2, with 7 bases identical to TRBD1. The CDR3 bases are TGTGCCAGCAGCCCCCTTGACAGGGAGAACACCGGGGAGCTGTTTTTT. It encodes CASSPLDRENTGELFF.